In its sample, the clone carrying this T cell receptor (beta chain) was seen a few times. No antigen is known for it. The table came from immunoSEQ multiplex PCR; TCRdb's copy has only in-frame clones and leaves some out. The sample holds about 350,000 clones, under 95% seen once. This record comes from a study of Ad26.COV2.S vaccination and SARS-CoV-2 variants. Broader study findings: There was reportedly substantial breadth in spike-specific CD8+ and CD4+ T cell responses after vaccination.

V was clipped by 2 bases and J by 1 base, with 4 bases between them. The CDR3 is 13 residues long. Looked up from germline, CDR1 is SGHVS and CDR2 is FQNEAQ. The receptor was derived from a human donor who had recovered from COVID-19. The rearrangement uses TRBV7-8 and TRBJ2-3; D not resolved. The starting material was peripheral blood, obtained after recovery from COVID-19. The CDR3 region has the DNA TGTGCCAGCAGCTTACGCCGCACAGATACGCAGTATTTT. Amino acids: CASSLRRTDTQYF.